This TCR beta chain was sequenced for a study of CD8 T cells in Susac syndrome. Study outcomes and limitations: The TCR sequencing and HLA analysis in the study involved a relatively small number of individuals, as the study acknowledged.

Healthy donors matched for age and sex were used as controls. Negative isolation was used for CD8+ and CD4+ T cells, and FACS enrichment was applied to TEMRA cells. This CDR3 is 16 amino acids long. V lost 2 bases, J lost 4 bases, and 17 bases lay in between. Germline CDR1 SGHTA, CDR2 FQGNSA. A remark on this clonotype: Its antigen remains unknown.

cDNA came from around 0.5 to 1 ug RNA primed by random hexamers. An immunoSEQ multiplex PCR amplified TCR beta CDR3 over 54 Vbeta and 13 Jbeta. TCRdb reanalysed the immunoSEQ multiplex PCR reads using MiXCR and keeps one entry per CDR3 protein. The sample yields about 20,000 distinct CDR3 sequences, more than 85% seen once. Sequenced sample: CD8+ T cells from PBMCs. This clonotype was sampled from a human donor in good health. V gene TRBV7-2 combines with J gene TRBJ1-2; maybe TRBD1 (6 bases). The CDR3 DNA reads TGTGCCAGCAGCTTACCCTCCTCCAGGGGCCCCTATGGCTACACCTTC. It specifies CASSLPSSRGPYGYTF.